The T cell receptor beta chain described here comes from a study of PD-L1 blockade in urothelial cancer. About the research overall: Analyses were performed on blood at 3 weeks after treatment start (the second dose) and at 6 weeks. Reported median T cell count for blood samples was some 140,000.

Time point given: peripheral blood 6 weeks after treatment start. The CDR3 covers 16 residues. Germline-derived CDR1 and CDR2 are LNHDA and SQIVND (reference sequence). J lost 4 bases, V lost 4 bases, and 6 bases had no gene match. Profiled with immunoSEQ multiplex PCR; TCRdb holds only in-frame clones, not every one. The table includes roughly 42,000 clones, about 90% detected once. The origin of this receptor is a man aged 70-80 years with urothelial cancer. The gene calls are TRBV19 and TRBJ2-1, with 11 bases that match TRBD2. The specimen comprised PBMCs, sampled around atezolizumab (anti-PD-L1) treatment. CDR3 sequence reads: CASSTIAGGPYNEQFF. The CDR3 DNA follows: TGTGCCAGTAGTACCATAGCGGGAGGGCCTTACAATGAGCAGTTCTTC.